The 24 T cell receptor beta chains given below trace back to one sample, sequenced in a study of blood T cell repertoires in COVID-19. Profiling relied on immunoSEQ multiplex PCR, and the TCRdb table lists in-frame clones only, not all of them. The table lists under 550,000 clones, approximately 90% of them singletons. Sequences were obtained from peripheral blood. Every receptor here comes from a man aged 18 to 29 with COVID-19, enrolled during active disease.

This clone appeared a single time. The chain joins TRBV4-1 to TRBJ2-7; the D is unclear. CDR1 is MGHRA and CDR2 is YSYEKL in the germline V gene. The CDR3 runs 14 residues. V was shortened by 4 bases and J by 1 base, with 11 bases between the two germline ends. Here the CDR3 reads CASSPAGTSYEQYF. CDR3 nucleotides: TGCGCCAGCAGCCCCGCCGGTACGTCCTACGAGCAGTACTTC.

This sequence joins TRBV29-1 and TRBJ2-3; D perhaps matches TRBD1 (5 bases). The CDR3 has 13 residues. Germline-derived CDR1 and CDR2 are SQVTM and ANQGSEA. Trimming left V 4 bases short and J 4 bases short, with 12 bases between. CDR3 region: CSVVLGAADTQYF. The CDR3 DNA follows: TGCAGCGTTGTCCTAGGGGCGGCAGATACGCAGTATTTT.

V and J are TRBV25-1 and TRBJ2-7, with TRBD1 identical over 7 bases. The CDR3 loop spans 16 amino acids. Trimming removed 2 bases from V and 2 bases from J; junction bases left unmatched: 9. Per the germline V gene, CDR1 is MGHDK and CDR2 is SYGVNS. The CDR3 loop is CASSEQTGIKTYEQYF. Here the CDR3 DNA reads TGTGCCAGCAGTGAACAGACAGGGATCAAGACCTACGAGCAGTACTTC.

The rearrangement joins TRBV2 to TRBJ1-1; 9 bases are a match to TRBD1. V lost 7 bases, J lost 7 bases, and 7 bases stayed unmatched. The germline V gene encodes CDR1 SNHLY and CDR2 FYNNEI. This CDR3 is built from 13 residues. CDR3 sequence: CASISGQGVEAFF. CDR3 nucleotide sequence: TGTGCCAGCATTTCGGGACAGGGTGTTGAAGCTTTCTTT.

The genes are TRBV20-1 and TRBJ1-1; unclear D gene. The CDR3 is made up of 13 amino acids. Germline loops: CDR1 DFQATT, CDR2 SNEGSKA (reference sequence). The germline V and J ends were trimmed by 4 bases and 4 bases, with 13 bases remaining between them. The CDR3 DNA reads as TGCAGTGCTACTGACTGGCGGGGCACTGAAGCTTTCTTT. This encodes CSATDWRGTEAFF.

V usage is TRBV7-7 and J usage is TRBJ2-4; D is possibly TRBD1 (5 bases). Germline V gene lookup returns CDR1 SSHAT and CDR2 FNYEAQ (reference sequence). V lost 1 base to trimming and J lost 0 bases, with 16 bases between them. This CDR3 spans 18 amino acids. The CDR3 nucleotides read TGTGCCAGCAGCTTAGGACGGCAGGGTTTGCTAGCCAAAAACATTCAGTACTTC. Translating gives CASSLGRQGLLAKNIQYF.

The rearrangement links TRBV9 to TRBJ2-6; 9 nucleotides agree with TRBD1. The J segment lost 2 bases and the V segment lost 3 bases, leaving 3 bases of the junction unmatched. The CDR3 is made up of 16 amino acids. CDR1 SGDLS and CDR2 YYNGEE come from the germline V gene. CDR3 residues: CASSGRTGAGANVLTF. In DNA, the CDR3 is TGTGCCAGCAGCGGAAGGACAGGGGCTGGGGCCAACGTCCTGACTTTC. Full variable domain (outside the CDR3, taken from reference TRBV9 and TRBJ2-6): DSGVTQTPKHLITATGQRVTLRCSPRSGDLSVYWYQQSLDQGLQFLIQYYNGEERAKGNILERFSAQQFPDLHSELNLSSLELGDSALYFCASSGRTGAGANVLTFGAGSRLTVL.

V usage is TRBV12-5 and J usage is TRBJ2-7; possible D gene TRBD2, 6 bases. V lost 0 bases and J lost 2, with 17 bases in between. CDR1 is LGHNT and CDR2 is FRNRAP in the germline V gene. The CDR3 sequence is 17 residues long. The CDR3 reads CASGLVLSREWAYEQYF. CDR3 bases: TGTGCTAGTGGTTTGGTACTCTCACGGGAGTGGGCCTACGAGCAGTACTTC.

This chain uses TRBV25-1 with TRBJ1-2, with a weak D call TRBD1 (6 bases). The V end was cut by 5 bases, the J end by 7 bases, with 14 bases between. CDR3 size: 13 residues. The V gene's germline CDR1 is MGHDK and CDR2 SYGVNS. CDR3 loop: CASSTTHRVGYTF. The CDR3 DNA follows: TGTGCCAGCAGTACAACCCACAGGGTTGGCTACACCTTC.

This chain links TRBV6-5 with TRBJ2-7, with 7 bases aligning to TRBD1. Germline CDR1 and CDR2: MNHEY and SVGAGI. This CDR3 is 15 amino acids long. V lost 0 bases, J lost 3 bases, and 5 bases stayed unmatched. In nucleotides, the CDR3 is TGTGCCAGCAGTTACTCGATGGCAGGGGGCTACGAGCAGTACTTC. Its translation: CASSYSMAGGYEQYF.

This clone was found once. This sequence joins TRBV18 and TRBJ2-5, with unresolved D. The CDR3 spans 12 residues. The germline V gene encodes CDR1 KGHSH and CDR2 LQKENI. V was shortened by 6 bases and J by 5 bases, with 10 bases between the two germline ends. The CDR3 nucleotides are TGTGCCAGCTCGTCTACGGAGGAGACCCAGTACTTC. It codes for CASSSTEETQYF.

This clone was observed a single time. This chain connects TRBV29-1 to TRBJ2-1; 8 positions match TRBD1. The length of the CDR3 is 11 residues. V was clipped by 4 bases and J by 10 bases; unmatched bases: 3. Germline values: CDR1 SQVTM, CDR2 ANQGSEA. The CDR3 here is CSVGTGWEQFF. Here the CDR3 DNA reads TGCAGCGTTGGGACAGGGTGGGAGCAGTTCTTC.

The chain uses TRBV19 and TRBJ1-1, with TRBD1 identical over 8 bases. J lost 0 bases, V lost 4 bases, and 19 bases had no gene match. The CDR3 loop spans 20 amino acids. Germline loops: CDR1 LNHDA, CDR2 SQIVND (reference sequence). The CDR3 sequence is CASSRRNGQGPNFMNTEAFF. CDR3 in DNA: TGTGCCAGTAGTAGACGAAATGGACAGGGCCCGAACTTTATGAACACTGAAGCTTTCTTT.

The chain joins TRBV27 to TRBJ2-1; D is possibly TRBD2 (5 bases). The germline CDR1 and CDR2 sequences are MNHEY and SMNVEV (reference sequence). The CDR3 length is 15 residues. Trimming took 5 bases from V and 5 from J, leaving 16 bases between them. The CDR3 loop reads CASSPQSPSNNEQFF. DNA for the CDR3: TGTGCCAGCAGTCCCCAATCCCCTAGCAACAATGAGCAGTTCTTC.

The chain uses TRBV7-8 and TRBJ2-6; tentative D call: TRBD1 (5 bases). V gave up 7 bases and J gave up 4 bases, with 11 bases separating them. The CDR3 length is 14 residues. Per germline, CDR1 SGHVS and CDR2 FQNEAQ. As DNA, the CDR3 is TGTGCCAGCACCAGGGTATCGGGGGCCAACGTCCTGACTTTC. Amino acid sequence: CASTRVSGANVLTF.

The rearrangement links TRBV25-1 to TRBJ2-7; tentatively, D is TRBD1 (6 bases). The CDR3 has 17 residues. V was shortened by 3 bases and J by 2 bases, with 20 bases between the two germline ends. Per germline, CDR1 MGHDK and CDR2 SYGVNS. The CDR3 DNA sequence: TGTGCCAGCAGTGACAACCGGCCCGGGACACGTGCCTACGAGCAGTACTTC. It codes for CASSDNRPGTRAYEQYF.

This chain joins TRBV3-1 (or the pseudogene TRBV3-2) and TRBJ2-3, with TRBD2 matching 8 bases. The germline gives CDR1 LGHDT, CDR2 YNNKEL (reference sequence). This CDR3 has 15 residues. Trimming took 4 bases from V and 4 from J; bases not matched to a gene: 7. Written as DNA, the CDR3 is TGTGCCAGCAGCCTGAACGGGGGGGCCGCAGATACGCAGTATTTT. Protein: CASSLNGGAADTQYF.

This clone was observed once. The chain couples TRBV19 to TRBJ2-7, with a weak D call TRBD1 (6 bases). Looked up from germline, CDR1 is LNHDA and CDR2 is SQIVND (reference sequence). This CDR3 is built from 16 residues. Trimming left V 4 bases short and J 2 bases short, with 18 bases between. The CDR3 DNA reads as TGTGCCAGTAGTACGTTAAGGGGACAAAGTGCCTACGAGCAGTACTTC. Protein sequence: CASSTLRGQSAYEQYF.

In its sample, this clone was seen once. This chain connects TRBV19 to TRBJ2-2; the D gene is possibly TRBD2 (6 bases). V dropped 3 bases and J dropped 3 bases, with 17 bases sitting between them. CDR3 size: 17 residues. CDR1 is LNHDA, CDR2 SQIVND, per germline (reference sequence). The CDR3 DNA follows: TGTGCCAGTAGTATTGGTCTTATGGGACTCGACACCGGGGAGCTGTTTTTT. Residues: CASSIGLMGLDTGELFF.

The J gene is TRBJ2-2, the V gene TRBV7-9; no firm D call. Germline CDR1 reads SEHNR; CDR2 reads FQNEAQ (reference sequence). The germline V and J ends were trimmed by 5 bases and 5 bases, with 12 bases remaining between them. CDR3 length: 14 residues. This CDR3 is CASSPLWATGELFF. CDR3 DNA sequence: TGTGCCAGCAGCCCCCTTTGGGCGACCGGGGAGCTGTTTTTT. Based on the CDR3 plus reference TRBV7-9 and TRBJ2-2, the full variable domain is DTGVSQNPRHKITKRGQNVTFRCDPISEHNRLYWYRQTLGQGPEFLTYFQNEAQLEKSRLLSDRFSAERPKGSFSTLEIQRTEQGDSAMYLCASSPLWATGELFFGEGSRLTVL.

The chain recombines TRBV24-1 with TRBJ1-5; 7 bases align to TRBD1. Germline values: CDR1 KGHDR, CDR2 SFDVKD. Trimming took 10 bases from V and 1 from J; bases not matched to a gene: 9. The CDR3 length is 15 residues. In DNA, the CDR3 is TGTGCCACTCAAGAAGGGGGCGGCAGCAATCAGCCCCAGCATTTT. Its translation: CATQEGGGSNQPQHF.

This clone appeared once. The J gene is TRBJ2-1, the V gene TRBV7-3; no definite D call. The germline V gene has CDR1 SGHTA and CDR2 FQGTGA. The CDR3 extends over 13 amino acids. V was clipped by 3 bases and J by 6 bases, with 9 bases between them. CDR3 sequence: CASSFEARNEQFF. The CDR3 nucleotides are TGTGCCAGCAGCTTCGAAGCCCGCAATGAGCAGTTCTTC. The full variable domain, with the rest looked up from reference TRBV7-3 and TRBJ2-1, is GAGVSQTPSNKVTEKGKYVELRCDPISGHTALYWYRQSLGQGPEFLIYFQGTGAADDSGLPNDRFFAVRPEGSVSTLKIQRTERGDSAVYLCASSFEARNEQFFGPGTRLTVL.

The chain combines TRBV6-2 or TRBV6-3 with TRBJ2-1; tentative D call: TRBD2 (6 bases). CDR3 length: 14 amino acids. Germline loops: CDR1 MNHEY, CDR2 SVGEGT. V dropped 4 bases and J dropped 8 bases, with 15 bases sitting between them. For the CDR3, the DNA is TGTGCCAGCAGTTTAGCGGATGCTGGGGATGAGCAGTTCTTC. Translated, it gives CASSLADAGDEQFF.

The chain uses TRBV11-2 and TRBJ1-1; TRBD1 matches 8 bases. Germline CDR1 is SGHAT and CDR2 is FQNNGV. Trimming at V came to 5 bases and at J to 6 bases, leaving 11 bases not matched to a gene. The length of the CDR3 is 15 residues. CDR3 coding DNA: TGTGCCAGCAGCCCCCCAGGACAGGGTTGGGCTGAAGCTTTCTTT. Translated: CASSPPGQGWAEAFF. Full variable domain (remainder filled in from reference TRBV11-2 and TRBJ1-1): EAGVAQSPRYKIIEKRQSVAFWCNPISGHATLYWYQQILGQGPKLLIQFQNNGVVDDSQLPKDRFSAERLKGVDSTLKIQPAKLEDSAVYLCASSPPGQGWAEAFFGQGTRLTVV.